Here is one T cell receptor beta chain with its context. Its antigen is still unknown. The material for each subset, its genomic DNA, was split evenly across several immunoSEQ plates. Here immunoSEQ multiplex PCR was the method, and the copy in TCRdb shows in-frame clones only, minus some. The sample holds around 440,000 clones, 75% to 80% seen once. The donors were all Caucasian adults (living in Nashville, Tennessee). Unsorted material relied on about 90 million PBMCs as the source of genomic DNA. The entry originates in a study of shared clonotypes between healthy human individuals. Findings and limits, study-wide: Clonotype sharing among the donors was expected to vary with sequencing depth.

Germline V gene sequence: CDR1 SNHLY, CDR2 FYNNEI. Trimming took 7 bases from V and 4 from J, leaving 14 bases between them. CDR3 length: 13 amino acids. The sample consisted of PBMCs. This clonotype was sampled from a woman in her thirties or forties in good health. Some clones in this sample may be carry-over from other donors' samples. The J gene is TRBJ2-7, the V gene TRBV2; D is ambiguous. CDR3 in amino acids: CASTTTTIYEQYF. The CDR3 region has the DNA TGTGCCAGCACAACAACAACGATATACGAGCAGTACTTC.